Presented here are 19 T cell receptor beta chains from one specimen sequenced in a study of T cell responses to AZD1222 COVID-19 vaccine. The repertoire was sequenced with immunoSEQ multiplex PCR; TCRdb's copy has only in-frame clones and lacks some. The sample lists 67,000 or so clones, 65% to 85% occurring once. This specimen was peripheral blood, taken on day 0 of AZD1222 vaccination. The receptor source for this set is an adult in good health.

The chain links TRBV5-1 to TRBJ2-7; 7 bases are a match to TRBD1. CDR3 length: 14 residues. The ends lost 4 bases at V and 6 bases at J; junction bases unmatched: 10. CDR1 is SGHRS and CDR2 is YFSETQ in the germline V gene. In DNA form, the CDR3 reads TGCGCCAGCAGCGCCGGGACAGCCCGGTCCGAGCAGTACTTC. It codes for CASSAGTARSEQYF.

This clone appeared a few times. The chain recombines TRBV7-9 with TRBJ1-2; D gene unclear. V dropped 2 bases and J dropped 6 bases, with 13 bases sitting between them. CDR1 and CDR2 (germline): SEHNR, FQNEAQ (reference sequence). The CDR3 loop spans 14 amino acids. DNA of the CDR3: TGTGCCAGCAGCTTACGGACCGCCAGCCATGGCTACACCTTC. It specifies CASSLRTASHGYTF.

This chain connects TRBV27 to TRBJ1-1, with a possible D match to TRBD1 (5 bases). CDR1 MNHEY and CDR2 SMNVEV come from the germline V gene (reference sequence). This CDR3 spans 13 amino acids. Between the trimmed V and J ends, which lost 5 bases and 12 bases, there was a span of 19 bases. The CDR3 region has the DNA TGTGCCAGCAGTCTCCGGGACCGCGGCCCGACTTTCTTT. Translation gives CASSLRDRGPTFF.

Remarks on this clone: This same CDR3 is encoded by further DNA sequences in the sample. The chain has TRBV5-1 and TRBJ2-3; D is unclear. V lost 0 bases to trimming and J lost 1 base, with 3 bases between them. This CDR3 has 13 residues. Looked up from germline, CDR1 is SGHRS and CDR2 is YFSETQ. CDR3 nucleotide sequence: TGCGCCAGCAGCTTGGACGGCACAGATACGCAGTATTTT. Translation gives CASSLDGTDTQYF.

In DNA, the CDR3 is TGTGCCAGCAGCCCCAGGGGTAGCTCCTACAATGAGCAGTTCTTC. This translates into CASSPRGSSYNEQFF. V gene TRBV7-9 combines with J gene TRBJ2-1, with D maybe TRBD1 (6 bases). Germline V gives CDR1 SEHNR, CDR2 FQNEAQ (reference sequence). There are 15 residues in the CDR3. V lost 5 bases to trimming and J lost 0 bases, with 11 bases between them.

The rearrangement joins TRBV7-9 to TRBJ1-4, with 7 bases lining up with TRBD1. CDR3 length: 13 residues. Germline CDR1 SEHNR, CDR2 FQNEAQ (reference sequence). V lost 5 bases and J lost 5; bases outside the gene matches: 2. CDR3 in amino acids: CASSLQGNEKLFF. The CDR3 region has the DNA TGTGCCAGCAGCCTACAGGGGAATGAAAAACTGTTTTTT.

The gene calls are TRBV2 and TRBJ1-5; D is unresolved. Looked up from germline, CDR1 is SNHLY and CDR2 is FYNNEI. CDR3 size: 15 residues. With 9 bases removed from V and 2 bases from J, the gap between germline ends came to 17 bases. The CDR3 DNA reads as TGTGCCAGTGGCGGGAGGGCCACGGGCAATCAGCCCCAGCATTTT. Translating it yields CASGGRATGNQPQHF.

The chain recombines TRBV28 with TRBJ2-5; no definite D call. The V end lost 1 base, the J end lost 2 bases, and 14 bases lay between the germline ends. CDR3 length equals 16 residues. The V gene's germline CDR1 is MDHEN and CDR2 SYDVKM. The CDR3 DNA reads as TGTGCCAGCAGTTTATTGGTTGGCAGGCAACAAGAGACCCAGTACTTC. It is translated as CASSLLVGRQQETQYF.

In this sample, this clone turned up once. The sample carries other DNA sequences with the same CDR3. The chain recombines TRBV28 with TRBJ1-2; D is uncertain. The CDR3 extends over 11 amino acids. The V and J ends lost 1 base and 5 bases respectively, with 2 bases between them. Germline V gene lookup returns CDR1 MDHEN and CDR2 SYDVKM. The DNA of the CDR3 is TGTGCCAGCAGTTTATCATATGGCTACACCTTC. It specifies CASSLSYGYTF.

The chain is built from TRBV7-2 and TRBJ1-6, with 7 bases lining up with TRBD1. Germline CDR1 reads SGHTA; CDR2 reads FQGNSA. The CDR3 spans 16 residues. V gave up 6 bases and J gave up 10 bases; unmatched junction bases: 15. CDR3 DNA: TGTGCCAGCAGGCTAATATCACAGGGGCAAGGATCACCCCTCCACTTT. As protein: CASRLISQGQGSPLHF.

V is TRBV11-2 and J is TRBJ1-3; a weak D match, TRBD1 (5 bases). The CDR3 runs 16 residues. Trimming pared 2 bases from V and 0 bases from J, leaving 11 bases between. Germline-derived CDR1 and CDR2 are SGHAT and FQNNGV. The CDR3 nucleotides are TGTGCCAGCAGCTTAACAGGAACCTACTCTGGAAACACCATATATTTT. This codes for CASSLTGTYSGNTIYF.

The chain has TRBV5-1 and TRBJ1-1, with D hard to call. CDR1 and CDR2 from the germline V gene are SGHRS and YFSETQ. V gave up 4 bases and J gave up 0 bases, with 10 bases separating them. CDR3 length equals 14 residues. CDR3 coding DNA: TGCGCCAGCAGCGTGGACGGACTGAACACTGAAGCTTTCTTT. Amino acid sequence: CASSVDGLNTEAFF.

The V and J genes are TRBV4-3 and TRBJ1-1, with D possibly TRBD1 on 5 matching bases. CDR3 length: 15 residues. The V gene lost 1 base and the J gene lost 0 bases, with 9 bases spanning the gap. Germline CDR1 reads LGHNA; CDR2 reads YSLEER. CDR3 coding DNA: TGCGCCAGCAGCCAAGTGGGGGGTATGAACACTGAAGCTTTCTTT. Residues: CASSQVGGMNTEAFF.

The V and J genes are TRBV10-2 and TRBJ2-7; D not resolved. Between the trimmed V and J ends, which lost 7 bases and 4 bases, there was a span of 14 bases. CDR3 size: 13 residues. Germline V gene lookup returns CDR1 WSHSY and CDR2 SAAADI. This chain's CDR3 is CASTTPTAYEQYF. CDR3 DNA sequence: TGCGCCAGCACTACCCCAACTGCGTACGAGCAGTACTTC.

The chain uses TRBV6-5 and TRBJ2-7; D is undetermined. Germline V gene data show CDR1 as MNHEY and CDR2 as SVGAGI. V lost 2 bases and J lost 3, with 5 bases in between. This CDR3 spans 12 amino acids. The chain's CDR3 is CASSYGRYEQYF. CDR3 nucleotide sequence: TGTGCCAGCAGTTACGGGCGCTACGAGCAGTACTTC.

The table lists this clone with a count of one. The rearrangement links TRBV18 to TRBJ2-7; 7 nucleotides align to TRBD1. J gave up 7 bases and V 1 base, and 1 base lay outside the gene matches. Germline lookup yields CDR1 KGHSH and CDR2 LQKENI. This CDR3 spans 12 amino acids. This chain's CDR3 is CASSPQQGEQYF. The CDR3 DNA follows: TGTGCCAGCTCACCACAACAGGGGGAGCAGTACTTC.

This chain's CDR3 is CASSFGGGETQYF. In DNA form, the CDR3 reads TGTGCCAGCAGTTTCGGAGGGGGAGAGACCCAGTACTTC. This chain uses TRBV12-3 or TRBV12-4 with TRBJ2-5; D may be TRBD1 or TRBD2 (6 bases each). V lost 3 bases, J lost 4 bases, and 9 bases lay in between. The CDR3 covers 13 residues.

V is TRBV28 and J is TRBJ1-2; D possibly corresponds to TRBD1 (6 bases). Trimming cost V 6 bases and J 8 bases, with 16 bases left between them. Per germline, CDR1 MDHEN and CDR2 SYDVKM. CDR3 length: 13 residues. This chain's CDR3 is CASRDTGNRGYTF. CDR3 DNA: TGTGCCAGCAGGGATACAGGGAATAGAGGCTACACCTTC.

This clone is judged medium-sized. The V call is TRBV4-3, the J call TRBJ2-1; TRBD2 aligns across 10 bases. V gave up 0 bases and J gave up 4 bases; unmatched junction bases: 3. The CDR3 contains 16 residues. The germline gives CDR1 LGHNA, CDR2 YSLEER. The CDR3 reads CASSQDPSGGYNEQFF. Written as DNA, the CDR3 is TGCGCCAGCAGCCAAGATCCTAGCGGGGGTTACAATGAGCAGTTCTTC.